The T cell receptor (beta chain) described here comes from a study of T-cell reconstitution after alpha-beta-depleted transplantation in children. Whole-study findings and limits: One year after transplant, T-cell counts and diversity came mostly from newly produced T cells. The origin of high day-60 TCRbeta diversity in some patients lay in surviving recipient T cells and thymic progenitors. The origin of alpha-beta T cells about two months after transplant was reportedly several hundred expanded graft clones.

Preparation of the TCRbeta library involved a method that used unique molecular identifiers. TCRdb used MiXCR to reprocess the PCR reads, holding one entry per CDR3 protein. The data contain around 500,000 distinct CDR3 sequences, 23% of them seen just once; the ten biggest clones take up over 12%. Germline assignment: CDR1 SQVTM and CDR2 ANQGSEA. Trimming removed 0 bases from V and 2 bases from J, with 10 bases in between. The CDR3 is made up of 14 amino acids. In this sample, this clonotype turned up many times. Its specificity is unknown. This chain uses TRBV29-1 with TRBJ2-5; possibly TRBD1 for D (5 bases). The material sequenced was PBMCs, mostly from graft donor cells, taken 360 days after TCRalphabeta/CD19-depleted stem cell transplant. The sequence derives from a boy younger than two who had a stem cell transplant for acute myeloid leukemia, so the T cells may come from the graft donor. Written as DNA, the CDR3 is TGCAGCGTTGAAGAACGCCAGGGTCAAGAGACCCAGTACTTC. It is translated as CSVEERQGQETQYF.